A selection of T cell receptor beta chains follows, all from one sample in a study of cytomegalovirus exposure and HLA in healthy donors. Repertoires were generated with immunoSEQ multiplex PCR, while TCRdb's copy carries only in-frame clones and drops some. The sample carries around 280,000 clones, about 90% recorded once. Sequencing was carried out using PBMCs. The source of these receptors is a woman between 18 and 29 years old in good health and CMV-seronegative. Each CDR3 is given without its conserved first and last residue. The size field is filled for only some rows; it gives once, few, many or a size class.

clone_size: .; v_call: TRBV6-1; cdr3_aa: ASYRTYEQY
clone_size: once; v_call: TRBV6-1; cdr3_aa: ASSEALGQLSPLH
clone_size: .; v_call: TRBV9; cdr3_aa: ASSVGLAGGRPSETQY
clone_size: .; v_call: TRBV4-2; cdr3_aa: ASSQDLGGQESPLH
clone_size: .; v_call: TRBV15; cdr3_aa: ATSRDPRNTEAF
clone_size: .; v_call: TRBV11-2; cdr3_aa: ASSLVSGVRPETQY
clone_size: .; v_call: TRBV5-1; cdr3_aa: ASSLGLAAQY
clone_size: .; v_call: TRBV4-1; cdr3_aa: ASSRGPDTGELF
clone_size: .; v_call: TRBV7-3; cdr3_aa: ASSITGGDDYEQY
clone_size: .; v_call: TRBV27; cdr3_aa: ASSSGTQYSNQPQH
clone_size: .; v_call: TRBV25-1; cdr3_aa: ASSELGSGTGIHEQY
clone_size: .; v_call: TRBV13; cdr3_aa: ASSLGRGGPYEQY
clone_size: .; v_call: TRBV6-6; cdr3_aa: ASSPSDRAHTEAF
clone_size: .; v_call: TRBV5-5; cdr3_aa: ASSLLPGLAGGNTQY
clone_size: .; v_call: TRBV4-1; cdr3_aa: ASSQRLAGTDTQY
clone_size: once; v_call: TRBV10-3; cdr3_aa: AISDYQGTNEKLF
clone_size: .; v_call: TRBV6-1; cdr3_aa: ASSELTGGDTEAF
clone_size: once; v_call: TRBV4-1; cdr3_aa: ASSQTARRNEQF
clone_size: .; v_call: TRBV18; cdr3_aa: ASSGDEQY
clone_size: .; v_call: TRBV19; cdr3_aa: ASSTSGNTIY
clone_size: .; v_call: TRBV9; cdr3_aa: ASSSGQGNTIY
clone_size: once; v_call: TRBV19; cdr3_aa: ASSINGGATDTQY
clone_size: .; v_call: TRBV18; cdr3_aa: ASSPAAGETNTGELF
clone_size: .; v_call: TRBV28; cdr3_aa: ASSLPGDTDTQY
clone_size: .; v_call: TRBV5-1; cdr3_aa: ASSYGTDRPYGYT
clone_size: .; v_call: TRBV4-2; cdr3_aa: ASSQAVAGATNGEQF
clone_size: .; v_call: TRBV2; cdr3_aa: ASSPNLIGYT